This is a list of T cell receptor beta chains from one sample in a study of blood T cell repertoires in COVID-19. Assay used: immunoSEQ multiplex PCR; TCRdb lists only in-frame clones, some missing. The data hold approximately 52,000 clones, with 85% to 90% observed a single time. Sequenced: peripheral blood. The receptors here all came from a man aged 55-75 years with active COVID-19. The CDR3 runs from the conserved cysteine through the conserved F or W. The D gene is left open where the match is weak. Size values are once, few and many counts, or a class for expanded clones, and some rows have none.

j_call v_call clone_size d_call cdr3_nt cdr3_aa
TRBJ2-7 TRBV28 NA TRBD2 TGTGCCAGCAGTCCTCCGGGGGGGTCGATCTACGAGCAGTACTTC CASSPPGGSIYEQYF
TRBJ2-5 TRBV10-2 NA TRBD2 TGCGCCAGCAGTGAGCCGAGCGGGGGGCAAGAGACCCAGTACTTC CASSEPSGGQETQYF
TRBJ2-7 TRBV27 NA TRBD2 TGTGCCAGCAGACGGGTACCGGGACTAGCGGGAGCAACCTACGAGCAGTACTTC CASRRVPGLAGATYEQYF
TRBJ1-6 TRBV28 NA NA TGTGCCAGCAGTTTATTTTGGAGGCGATCACCCCTCCACTTT CASSLFWRRSPLHF
TRBJ1-5 TRBV6-6 few TRBD1 TGTGCCAGCAGTACATCGGACAGGGGGCAAAATCAGCCCCAGCATTTT CASSTSDRGQNQPQHF
TRBJ1-2 TRBV6-6 once TRBD1 TGTGCCAGCAGTTATCAGGCAGGGGGCTATGGCTACACCTTC CASSYQAGGYGYTF
TRBJ2-3 TRBV2 NA TRBD2 TGTGCCAGCATAGGTGATAGCGGGAAGCCAGATACGCAGTATTTT CASIGDSGKPDTQYF
TRBJ2-1 TRBV14 once NA TGTGCCAGCAGCCCGGGGTCCGAGCAGTTCTTC CASSPGSEQFF
TRBJ2-1 TRBV7-6 NA NA TGTGCCAGCAGCTTAGCGCTCCTGCGTGACAATGAGCAGTTCTTC CASSLALLRDNEQFF
TRBJ2-7 TRBV29-1 NA TRBD2 TGCAGCGTTGAAAAGCTAGCGGGAGGCGAGCAGTACTTC CSVEKLAGGEQYF
TRBJ2-7 TRBV6-2/TRBV6-3 NA NA TGTGCCAGCAGTGCAATGACTGGAACCTACGAGCAGTACTTC CASSAMTGTYEQYF
TRBJ1-5 TRBV2 NA NA TGTGCCAGCAGTGTCGGGGGAGGGGTTCAGCCCCAGCATTTT CASSVGGGVQPQHF
TRBJ1-6 TRBV18 NA TRBD1 TGTGCCAGCTCACCAACGACAGGGGTTCATTCACCCCTCCACTTT CASSPTTGVHSPLHF
TRBJ2-5 TRBV18 NA TRBD1 TGTGCCAGCTCACCAGGACAGGGGAGGACAGGGGAGACCCAGTACTTC CASSPGQGRTGETQYF
TRBJ2-7 TRBV2 once NA TGTGCCAGCAGTGAAGCTATGGGGGCTTCCTACGAGCAGTACTTC CASSEAMGASYEQYF
TRBJ1-5 TRBV12-3/TRBV12-4 NA NA TGTGCCAGCAGCCCCGGGGGTGGGCAGCCCCAGCATTTT CASSPGGGQPQHF
TRBJ1-1 TRBV6-5 NA NA TGTGCCAGCAGTTACTCGCCTGCGGCTAGGAACACTGAAGCTTTCTTT CASSYSPAARNTEAFF
TRBJ2-2 TRBV28 NA TRBD1 TGTGCCAGCAACACAGGGGGGCTGAACACCGGGGAGCTGTTTTTT CASNTGGLNTGELFF
TRBJ2-4 TRBV19 NA NA TGTGCCAGTAGTACCGGGACTCGGGCAAATCTAGCCAAAAACATTCAGTACTTC CASSTGTRANLAKNIQYF
TRBJ2-4 TRBV7-2 NA TRBD2 TGTGCCAGCAGCCAAGGACTAGCGGGAGGGCCCTTGCCCAAAAACATTCAGTACTTC CASSQGLAGGPLPKNIQYF
TRBJ2-2 TRBV28 NA TRBD1 TGTGCCAGCACACCCATGACCGGGACAGGTTACACCGGGGAGCTGTTTTTT CASTPMTGTGYTGELFF
TRBJ2-7 TRBV29-1 NA TRBD2 TGCAGCGTTGAGAGGCTAGCGGACACCGCCTACGAGCAGTACTTC CSVERLADTAYEQYF
TRBJ2-1 TRBV7-9 NA TRBD2 TGTGCCAGCAGCATCGGGACTACTTACAATGAGCAGTTCTTC CASSIGTTYNEQFF
TRBJ1-1 TRBV27 NA NA TGTGCCAGCAGGTGGACAGTCAACACTGAAGCTTTCTTT CASRWTVNTEAFF
TRBJ1-5 TRBV18 NA NA TGTGCCAGCTCACCTGAACGGACATATAGCAATCAGCCCCAGCATTTT CASSPERTYSNQPQHF
TRBJ1-2 TRBV28 NA NA TGTGCCAGCAGTTTAGCCCGGGGTAACTATGGCTACACCTTC CASSLARGNYGYTF
TRBJ2-7 TRBV7-9 NA TRBD2 TGTGCCAGCAGCCATGCTCGCGGGACTAGCCTCTACGAGCAGTACTTC CASSHARGTSLYEQYF
TRBJ2-2 TRBV19 NA NA TGTGCCAGTAGTTTCGCCGGGGAGCTGTTTTTT CASSFAGELFF
TRBJ1-1 TRBV19 NA NA TGTGCCAGTAGTATGGGGCAGCGCTACACTGAAGCTTTCTTT CASSMGQRYTEAFF
TRBJ1-4 TRBV4-1 NA TRBD1 TGCGCCAGCAGCCTTACGGGACAGGGGGGGGAAAAACTGTTTTTT CASSLTGQGGEKLFF
TRBJ2-3 TRBV15 NA NA TGTGCCACCAGCAGAGATCCAGGGAAGGATACGCAGTATTTT CATSRDPGKDTQYF
TRBJ1-2 TRBV7-8 NA NA TGTGCCAGCAGCTTAGTTGGGACAAATAACTATGGCTACACCTTC CASSLVGTNNYGYTF
TRBJ2-2 TRBV13 once NA TGTGCCAGCAGCCTGTACAGGGACACCGGGGAGCTGTTTTTT CASSLYRDTGELFF
TRBJ2-2 TRBV21-1 NA NA TGTGCCAGCAAACGACAGGGGTATTCCGGGGAGCTGTTTTTT CASKRQGYSGELFF
TRBJ2-3 TRBV29-1 NA NA TGCAGCGTAGGAATACGCGGAGATACGCAGTATTTT CSVGIRGDTQYF
TRBJ2-7 TRBV29-1 NA TRBD1 TGCAGCGTTGCCGGGACGGGACAGGGTTTCCACGAGCAGTACTTC CSVAGTGQGFHEQYF
TRBJ2-7 TRBV6-2/TRBV6-3 few TRBD1 TGTGCCAGCAGTTACGGTGGACAGGGGGAATGGGGACGATCCTACGAGCAGTACTTC CASSYGGQGEWGRSYEQYF
TRBJ2-1 TRBV25-1 NA TRBD2 TGTGCCAGCAGCACCCGACTAGCTCACAATGAGCAGTTCTTC CASSTRLAHNEQFF
TRBJ2-3 TRBV7-9 NA TRBD2 TGTGCCAGCAGCCCGACCTTTGGCGGGAGAGATACGCAGTATTTT CASSPTFGGRDTQYF
TRBJ2-1 TRBV9 NA NA TGTGCCAGCAGCGTAGTTGGCTCCCGCTCCTACAATGAGCAGTTCTTC CASSVVGSRSYNEQFF
TRBJ2-5 TRBV7-2 NA NA TGTGCCAGCAGCTTCTTGAACGGCCAAGAGACCCAGTACTTC CASSFLNGQETQYF
TRBJ1-1 TRBV3-1/TRBV3-2 NA TRBD1 TGTGCCAGCAGCCCGCCCGGACAGGGGAACACTGAAGCTTTCTTT CASSPPGQGNTEAFF
TRBJ1-1 TRBV5-1 NA NA TGCGCCAGCAGCTTGGAGGCGCTGGGGGCGCTTACTGAAGCTTTCTTT CASSLEALGALTEAFF
TRBJ1-5 TRBV28 NA TRBD1 TGTGCCAGCGGGACAGTCAGTAGCAATCAGCCCCAGCATTTT CASGTVSSNQPQHF
TRBJ1-6 TRBV6-6 NA NA TGTGCCAGCAGCCAGAGAACGCCAGGGTACAATTCACCCCTCCACTTT CASSQRTPGYNSPLHF
TRBJ1-2 TRBV2 NA NA TGTGCCAGCAGTGAACTGCGACAGCATGGCTACACCTTC CASSELRQHGYTF
TRBJ1-6 TRBV9 NA NA TGTGCCAGCAGCCCGACCGACTACCGCGGTTCACCCCTCCACTTT CASSPTDYRGSPLHF
TRBJ2-2 TRBV5-1 NA TRBD2 TGCGCCAGCAGCTGGACTAGCGGGAGCGGCGGGGAGCTGTTTTTT CASSWTSGSGGELFF
TRBJ2-3 TRBV30 NA TRBD2 TGTGCCTGGGACGGGACTAGCGGGAGTGTGGGGCAAACAGATACGCAGTATTTT CAWDGTSGSVGQTDTQYF
TRBJ2-5 TRBV5-4 few NA TGTGCCAGCAGGAGGGACACCGAAGAGACCCAGTACTTC CASRRDTEETQYF
TRBJ2-7 TRBV3-1/TRBV3-2 few TRBD2 TGTGCCAGCAGCCGCTGGACTAGCGGGAGGGCCTACGAGCAGTACTTC CASSRWTSGRAYEQYF
TRBJ1-5 TRBV7-2 NA TRBD1 TGTGCCAGCAGCTTAGGAGGGGGCGGTCAGCCCCAGCATTTT CASSLGGGGQPQHF
TRBJ2-2 TRBV3-1/TRBV3-2 NA NA TGTGCCAGCAGCCAAGATCCGAACAGCCGGACCGGGGAGCTGTTTTTT CASSQDPNSRTGELFF
TRBJ2-1 TRBV3-1/TRBV3-2 NA TRBD2 TGTGCCAGCAGAGCTAGCGGGAGGGGAAATGAGCAGTTCTTC CASRASGRGNEQFF
TRBJ2-7 TRBV10-3 NA NA TGTGCCATCAGCAAAACGACCCCGATGCGCAGGGACAACGAGCAGTACTTC CAISKTTPMRRDNEQYF
TRBJ2-3 TRBV15 NA NA TGTGCCACCAGCATAGGGGTTGTGGATACGCAGTATTTT CATSIGVVDTQYF